The clone carrying this TCR beta chain was picked up one time. What it binds is not known. These data belong to a study of post-analysis software for immune sequencing data. Turning to the study itself: Courses of disease covered relapsing-remitting, secondary progressive and progressive-relapsing multiple sclerosis. Notes on the study in general: Multiple sclerosis patients showed significantly lower normalized Chao1 diversity than controls did. With TRBV5-6, TRBV5-1 and TRBV20-1 included, five TRBV segments were more frequent in patients than in controls. F-measure co-clustering was strong for batch-matched samples.

Unique molecular identifiers had been added to the TCR beta cDNA libraries. A population of roughly 0.95 to 10 million T cells gave rise to roughly 500,000 cDNA molecules. TCRdb called the PCR reads again in MiXCR, with one record for every CDR3 protein. The data contain about 620,000 distinct CDR3 sequences, roughly 40% of them seen just once; the ten biggest clones take up 1.5% to 2%. V trimming: 6 bases; J trimming: 2 bases; junction bases outside the gene matches: 10. The CDR3 covers 16 residues. Germline V gene data show CDR1 as DFQATT and CDR2 as SNEGSKA (reference sequence). Material: blood. V is TRBV20-1 and J is TRBJ2-3, with TRBD2 matching over 11 bases. The origin of this receptor is a girl under 18 with multiple sclerosis. The CDR3 region has the DNA TGCAGTGCGGGTGCTAGCGGGGGGCCTAACACAGATACGCAGTATTTT. This translates into CSAGASGGPNTDTQYF.